This is a list of T cell receptor beta chains from one sample in a study of shared clonotypes between healthy human individuals. Produced via immunoSEQ multiplex PCR; TCRdb's table is partial and in-frame only. The data contain 2 million to 2.5 million clones, about 90% of them singletons. Specimen: naive CD4+ T cells from PBMCs. The receptors were gathered from a man aged 18-30 years in good health. Some clones in this sample may be carry-over from other donors' samples. Each CDR3 is given with its conserved first and last residue. The D gene is left open where the match is weak. The size field is filled for only some rows; it gives once, few, many or a size class.

>TRBD1|TRBV5-1|TRBJ2-1|NA
TGCGCCAGCAGCTTGGGGCCCGGGACAGGGGGCGGGAATGAGCAGTTCTTC
CASSLGPGTGGGNEQFF
>NA|TRBV14|TRBJ2-2|NA
TGTGCCAGCAGCCAAGTCGGCAGGCGACTCACCGGGGAGCTGTTTTTT
CASSQVGRRLTGELFF
>TRBD2|TRBV29-1|TRBJ2-2|NA
TGCAGCGTTGCCAGGGAGGGCACCGGGGAGCTGTTTTTT
CSVAREGTGELFF
>TRBD2|TRBV7-2|TRBJ2-3|NA
TGTGCCAGCAGCACTACTAGCGGGAGGGCCGGGGGAGGAGATACGCAGTATTTT
CASSTTSGRAGGGDTQYF
>NA|TRBV5-1|TRBJ2-3|NA
TGCGCCAGCTCCTCCCCGGGTGGGGGCACAGATACGCAGTATTTT
CASSSPGGGTDTQYF
>TRBD2|TRBV29-1|TRBJ2-4|NA
TGCAGCGTTGCGCTCCGGGCGGGGGTAGCCAAAAACATTCAGTACTTC
CSVALRAGVAKNIQYF
>NA|TRBV7-2|TRBJ2-7|NA
TGTGCCAGCAGCCTCGGCTGGGGTTCGCCCTACGAGCAGTACTTC
CASSLGWGSPYEQYF
>NA|TRBV6-1|TRBJ1-2|NA
TGTGCCAGCACCCTTCCGTCGCAGCAGGGATGCTTC
CASTLPSQQGCF
>TRBD2|TRBV2|TRBJ2-5|NA
TGTGCCAGCAGTGTACGGCACGGGAGGGGGGAGACCCAGTACTTC
CASSVRHGRGETQYF
>NA|TRBV29-1|TRBJ2-7|NA
TGCAGCTCCATGGAGAGAAACGAGCAGTACTTC
CSSMERNEQYF
>NA|TRBV9|TRBJ1-3|NA
TGTGCCAGCAGCGTAGATGCGGGCAGCCGACAGGGAAACACCATATATTTT
CASSVDAGSRQGNTIYF
>TRBD1|TRBV6-6|TRBJ2-7|NA
TGTGCCAGCAGTTACAGTGACAGGGGCTACGAGCAGTACTTC
CASSYSDRGYEQYF
>NA|TRBV19|TRBJ2-6|once
TGTGCCAGTAGTGCGACTACGGGGTCTGGGGCCAACGTCCTGACTTTC
CASSATTGSGANVLTF
>TRBD2|TRBV5-1|TRBJ2-1|NA
TGCGCCAGCAGCGGCGGGACTAGCGGGAGTACTGGCTCCTACAATGAGCAGTTCTTC
CASSGGTSGSTGSYNEQFF
>NA|TRBV11-2|TRBJ1-2|NA
TGTGCCAGCAGCTTTCGGCGGCAGGGCGAATACGGCTACACCTTC
CASSFRRQGEYGYTF
>NA|TRBV6-6|TRBJ1-2|NA
TGTGCCAGCAGTTACGTCGGGAACTATGGCTACACCTTC
CASSYVGNYGYTF
>TRBD1|TRBV28|TRBJ1-1|NA
TGTGCCAGCAGTTTAGATACGACAGGGGCAGCTGAAGCTTTCTTT
CASSLDTTGAAEAFF
>NA|TRBV4-1|TRBJ1-1|NA
TGCGCCAGCAGCCTACTCCGACAGAGGGGAACTGAAGCTTTCTTT
CASSLLRQRGTEAFF
>TRBD2|TRBV2|TRBJ2-1|NA
TGTGCCAGCAGTGAAGGGACTAGCGGGGCAAATGAGCAGTTCTTC
CASSEGTSGANEQFF
>NA|TRBV5-1|TRBJ1-4|NA
TGCGCCAGCAGCTTGGTGGGGTCAGGGACCTCACTTAATGAAAAACTGTTTTTT
CASSLVGSGTSLNEKLFF
>NA|TRBV5-1|TRBJ2-3|NA
TGCGCCAGCAGCCCCGGTGGGACGACTAGCACAGATACGCAGTATTTT
CASSPGGTTSTDTQYF
>TRBD1|TRBV5-1|TRBJ2-1|NA
TGCGCCAGCAGCCCACTACTCTCAAGGGGGCCCTACAATGAGCAGTTCTTC
CASSPLLSRGPYNEQFF
>NA|TRBV30|TRBJ1-1|NA
TGTGCCTGGAGGGGGAGGGTTTCGGCTGAAGCTTTCTTT
CAWRGRVSAEAFF
>TRBD1|TRBV29-1|TRBJ2-4|NA
TGCAGCGGGTTGGACAGGGGTAAAAACATTCAGTACTTC
CSGLDRGKNIQYF
>TRBD1|TRBV5-1|TRBJ2-7|NA
TGCGCCAGCACCACCCAACCGGGACAGGGGGCCGAGCAGTACTTC
CASTTQPGQGAEQYF
>NA|TRBV10-3|TRBJ1-3|NA
TGTGCCATCAGTACTGGAAACACCATATATTTT
CAISTGNTIYF
>NA|TRBV6-5|TRBJ1-2|NA
TGTGCCAGCGGCACAAGGGAATGGTATGGCTACACCTTC
CASGTREWYGYTF
>NA|TRBV5-3|TRBJ1-4|NA
TGTGCCAGAAGCTTGTGTCCCCGGGACACCCCAGGGGATGAAAAACTGTTTTTT
CARSLCPRDTPGDEKLFF
>NA|TRBV29-1|TRBJ2-1|NA
TGCAGCGTTCAAGGACAGGGCATATCATCGGGGGGGTACAATGAGCAGTTCTTC
CSVQGQGISSGGYNEQFF
>NA|TRBV10-3|TRBJ2-1|NA
TGTGCCATCAGTGAAAGGGAGATCGCAATGTCACCGGAGCAGTTCTTC
CAISEREIAMSPEQFF
>TRBD2|TRBV19|TRBJ2-5|once
TGTGCCAGTAACGGACTAGGGGAGACCCAGTACTTC
CASNGLGETQYF
>NA|TRBV28|TRBJ2-5|once
TGTGCCAGCAGTTTATTGGGGCGGACTCAAGAGACCCAGTACTTC
CASSLLGRTQETQYF
>NA|TRBV30|TRBJ2-1|NA
TGTGCCTGGGGGGGAAACAATGAGCAGTTCTTC
CAWGGNNEQFF
>NA|TRBV7-9|TRBJ1-3|NA
TGTGCCAGCAGCTTAGGGGTGACTGGAAACACCATATATTTT
CASSLGVTGNTIYF
>TRBD1|TRBV6-5|TRBJ1-4|NA
TGTGCCAGCAGGGTTGGGACAGGGGAAAAACTGTTTTTT
CASRVGTGEKLFF